A selection of T cell receptor beta chains follows, all from one sample in a study of OX40 agonist ivuxolimab in advanced cancers. Profiled with immunoSEQ multiplex PCR; TCRdb holds only in-frame clones, not every one. The repertoire includes nearly 90,000 clones, 85% to 90% of them detected once, and around 1.5% sits in the top ten. The sample was CD4+ or CD8+ T cells sorted from blood, taken in a trial of the OX40 agonist ivuxolimab. These receptors were obtained from an adult with an advanced solid tumor such as melanoma, head and neck, liver or kidney cancer. Each CDR3 is given with its conserved first and last residue. D genes are given only for firm matches. Size is omitted from some rows. Given values are once, few, many or a class for expanded clones.

TRBD1,TRBV15,few,TRBJ2-1,CATSRGRGQAYNEQFF,TGTGCCACCAGCAGGGGTCGGGGACAGGCCTACAATGAGCAGTTCTTC
-,TRBV2,-,TRBJ2-1,CASSDLWLSYNEQFF,TGTGCCAGCAGTGATCTTTGGCTTTCCTACAATGAGCAGTTCTTC
-,TRBV18,-,TRBJ1-1,CASSPGAEAFF,TGTGCCAGCTCACCAGGGGCTGAAGCTTTCTTT
-,TRBV9,-,TRBJ2-2,CASSVDSTGELFF,TGTGCCAGCAGCGTAGACAGCACCGGGGAGCTGTTTTTT
-,TRBV6-1,-,TRBJ1-4,CASSERGRGGEKLFF,TGTGCCAGCAGTGAAAGGGGTAGGGGTGGAGAAAAACTGTTTTTT
TRBD1,TRBV11-3,-,TRBJ2-7,CASSSVQGASYEQYF,TGTGCCAGCAGCTCCGTTCAGGGGGCTTCCTACGAGCAGTACTTC
-,TRBV5-4,-,TRBJ2-5,CASSLAKASGETQYF,TGTGCCAGCAGCTTGGCCAAGGCTAGTGGAGAGACCCAGTACTTC
-,TRBV29-1,-,TRBJ1-4,CSAKAATTNEKLFF,TGCAGCGCCAAGGCCGCCACAACTAATGAAAAACTGTTTTTT
-,TRBV29-1,-,TRBJ2-2,CSSGGGPGGELFF,TGCAGCTCCGGAGGGGGGCCCGGCGGGGAGCTGTTTTTT
TRBD2,TRBV5-4,-,TRBJ2-7,CASSLRTSGSYEQYF,TGTGCCAGCAGCTTGAGGACTAGCGGGAGCTACGAGCAGTACTTC
-,TRBV7-9,-,TRBJ2-7,CASSLATGRREQYF,TGTGCCAGCAGCTTAGCTACGGGGCGGAGGGAGCAGTACTTC
-,TRBV7-8,-,TRBJ2-7,CASSLAHEQYF,TGTGCCAGCAGCTTAGCCCACGAGCAGTACTTC
-,TRBV5-6,once,TRBJ1-6,CASSFNAGSKGALHF,TGTGCCAGCAGCTTTAATGCAGGATCAAAGGGGGCCCTCCACTTT
TRBD1,TRBV27,-,TRBJ2-7,CASKEYPGGKDEQYF,TGTGCCAGCAAGGAATACCCAGGGGGCAAGGACGAGCAGTACTTC
TRBD2,TRBV19,-,TRBJ2-1,CASTRSSAGSYNEQFF,TGTGCCAGTACCCGATCGTCAGCGGGATCCTACAATGAGCAGTTCTTC
-,TRBV4-3,-,TRBJ2-3,CASSQKGREGTDTQYF,TGCGCCAGCAGCCAGAAAGGACGCGAAGGCACAGATACGCAGTATTTT
-,TRBV2,-,TRBJ2-3,CASSEARGSLDTQYF,TGTGCCAGCAGTGAAGCGCGGGGCAGTTTGGATACGCAGTATTTT
-,TRBV19,-,TRBJ1-1,CASTTELNTEAFF,TGTGCCTCGACAACCGAATTGAACACTGAAGCTTTCTTT
-,TRBV6-6,-,TRBJ1-2,CASSYSGRSLTGSTF,TGTGCCAGCAGTTACTCGGGCAGGTCGCTTACCGGTTCCACCTTC
TRBD2,TRBV7-2,-,TRBJ2-5,CASSLASGGPQETQYF,TGTGCCAGCAGCTTAGCTTCGGGAGGGCCCCAAGAGACCCAGTACTTC
TRBD2,TRBV30,-,TRBJ2-1,CAWTLAGGAYNEQFF,TGTGCCTGGACGCTAGCGGGGGGGGCATACAATGAGCAGTTCTTC
TRBD1,TRBV5-6,-,TRBJ1-5,CASSRRQGKGNQPQHF,TGTGCCAGCAGTCGACGACAGGGTAAGGGCAATCAGCCCCAGCATTTT
TRBD2,TRBV6-6,-,TRBJ2-4,CASSPRGGQAKNIQYF,TGTGCCAGCAGTCCCCGGGGGGGGCAGGCCAAAAACATTCAGTACTTC
-,TRBV7-2,-,TRBJ2-5,CASSFPGGEETQYF,TGTGCCAGCAGCTTTCCAGGGGGGGAAGAGACCCAGTACTTC
TRBD2,TRBV5-4,-,TRBJ2-3,CASHSPRAAGAGDTQYF,TGTGCCAGCCACTCCCCGAGGGCAGCGGGGGCGGGAGATACGCAGTATTTT
-,TRBV2,-,TRBJ1-2,CASRSRVVYGYTF,TGTGCCAGCAGATCCAGGGTAGTCTATGGCTACACCTTC
-,TRBV27,-,TRBJ2-3,CASSFMDTQYF,TGTGCCAGCAGTTTCATGGATACGCAGTATTTT
TRBD1,TRBV6-5,once,TRBJ2-7,CASSFPGQGGEQYF,TGTGCCAGCAGTTTTCCCGGACAGGGGGGCGAGCAGTACTTC
-,TRBV5-1,-,TRBJ2-5,CASSLVSGSGETQYF,TGCGCCAGCAGCTTGGTCAGTGGGTCGGGAGAGACCCAGTACTTC
-,TRBV28,-,TRBJ2-1,CANSRTGIDNEQFF,TGTGCCAACTCGAGAACAGGGATCGACAATGAGCAGTTCTTC
-,TRBV7-7,once,TRBJ2-1,CASSPGSYNEQFF,TGTGCTAGCAGCCCGGGATCTTACAATGAGCAGTTCTTC
-,TRBV30,once,TRBJ2-5,CAWSGGTGGGGKTQYF,TGTGCCTGGAGTGGAGGGACAGGCGGGGGGGGGAAGACCCAGTACTTC
TRBD2,TRBV2,-,TRBJ2-3,CASRPSSGRTDTQYF,TGTGCCAGCAGGCCTTCTAGCGGGAGAACAGATACGCAGTATTTT
-,TRBV19,-,TRBJ2-7,CASSMGPTYYEQYF,TGTGCCAGTAGTATGGGGCCCACTTACTACGAGCAGTACTTC
TRBD1,TRBV29-1,-,TRBJ1-4,CSVPQGADEKLFF,TGCAGCGTCCCCCAGGGGGCGGACGAAAAACTGTTTTTT
-,TRBV9,-,TRBJ2-1,CASSPSPTNTNEQFF,TGTGCCAGCAGCCCTTCTCCGACCAACACGAATGAGCAGTTCTTC
-,TRBV6-4,once,TRBJ2-5,CASRIKRDKQAETQYF,TGTGCCAGCAGAATTAAACGGGACAAGCAAGCGGAGACCCAGTACTTC
-,TRBV29-1,-,TRBJ2-5,CSVEDPLRVGQTQYF,TGCAGCGTTGAAGACCCTCTGCGGGTTGGTCAGACCCAGTACTTC
-,TRBV11-2,-,TRBJ2-4,CASSSATGAKNIQYF,TGTGCCAGCAGCTCGGCGACAGGAGCCAAAAACATTCAGTACTTC
TRBD1,TRBV6-6,-,TRBJ2-7,CASSPRTGLEQYF,TGTGCCAGCTCCCCAAGGACAGGGCTTGAGCAGTACTTC
-,TRBV6-1,-,TRBJ2-4,CASSSQQGSKNIQYF,TGTGCCAGCAGCAGCCAACAGGGATCCAAAAACATTCAGTACTTC
TRBD1,TRBV19,few,TRBJ1-3,CASSMEYRGRGNTIYF,TGTGCCAGTAGTATGGAATACAGGGGGCGCGGAAACACCATATATTTT
-,TRBV19,-,TRBJ2-1,CASSIRGPPGNEQFF,TGTGCCAGTAGTATCCGAGGGCCACCGGGGAATGAGCAGTTCTTC
-,TRBV6-5,-,TRBJ2-5,CASSYTLTDLQETQYF,TGTGCCAGCAGTTACACCTTGACAGATCTACAAGAGACCCAGTACTTC
-,TRBV11-2,-,TRBJ2-7,CASSLDLMSYEQYF,TGTGCCAGCAGCTTAGATCTGATGTCCTACGAGCAGTACTTC
-,TRBV19,-,TRBJ2-5,CASSKDREETQYF,TGTGCCAGTAGTAAGGACAGAGAAGAGACCCAGTACTTC
-,TRBV19,-,TRBJ2-7,CATARRGTFDLYEQYF,TGTGCCACCGCTAGGCGTGGGACCTTCGATCTCTACGAGCAGTACTTC
-,TRBV5-1,-,TRBJ2-5,CASSPDQGVQETQYF,TGCGCCAGCAGCCCGGACCAGGGCGTACAAGAGACCCAGTACTTC
TRBD2,TRBV27,-,TRBJ2-7,CASRAGELKPEQYF,TGTGCCAGCAGGGCGGGAGAGCTAAAGCCCGAGCAGTACTTC
-,TRBV5-4,once,TRBJ2-3,CASSRSPGNRQDF,TGTGCCAGCAGCCGATCCCCCGGGAATCGGCAGGATTTT
TRBD2,TRBV10-1,-,TRBJ2-2,CASSDLGLAENTGELFF,TGCGCCAGCAGTGACCTCGGACTAGCGGAGAACACCGGGGAGCTGTTTTTT
TRBD1,TRBV29-1,-,TRBJ2-1,CSVWGTGYNEQFF,TGCAGCGTCTGGGGGACAGGCTACAATGAGCAGTTCTTC
-,TRBV6-5,-,TRBJ2-2,CASSYRRGTGELFF,TGTGCCAGCAGTTATCGCCGTGGTACCGGGGAGCTGTTTTTT
-,TRBV4-3,once,TRBJ1-2,CASSQDQGSLDYGYTF,TGCGCCAGCAGCCAAGATCAGGGGAGTTTGGACTATGGCTACACCTTC
TRBD2,TRBV5-5,once,TRBJ2-3,CASSRLAVSTDTQYF,TGTGCCAGCAGCCGACTAGCAGTTAGCACAGATACGCAGTATTTT
-,TRBV5-6,-,TRBJ2-7,CASTTGGAVSYEQYF,TGTGCCAGCACAACCGGGGGAGCCGTCTCCTACGAGCAGTACTTC